These T cell receptor beta chains were read from a single sample in a study of neoadjuvant anti-PD-1 for oral cavity cancer. Measured with immunoSEQ multiplex PCR; TCRdb has only the in-frame clones, and not every one. The repertoire has nearly 15,000 clones, roughly two fifths of them found once; the top ten carry 35% to 40%. The specimen comprised tumor tissue, sampled after nivolumab (anti-PD-1) treatment. All receptors come from a person between 40 and 79 years old with oral cavity squamous cell carcinoma. The CDR3 runs from the conserved cysteine through the conserved F or W. A D gene is named only where the DNA matches it firmly. Clone sizes are given selectively: once, few, many, or a class where the clone is expanded.

clone_size	j_call	d_call	cdr3_length	v_call	cdr3_aa	cdr3_nt
few	TRBJ2-2	-	12	TRBV2	CASRSQVEELFF	TGTGCCAGCAGGTCACAAGTCGAGGAGCTGTTTTTT
-	TRBJ2-7	TRBD1	13	TRBV30	CAWRNRGTGEQYF	TGTGCCTGGAGAAACCGCGGGACAGGAGAGCAGTACTTC
-	TRBJ1-6	-	15	TRBV6-5	CASSPRGGGNSPLHF	TGTGCCAGCAGTCCGCGTGGTGGTGGGAATTCACCCCTCCACTTT
medium-sized	TRBJ1-4	-	13	TRBV7-8	CASNRDNNEKLFF	TGTGCCAGCAACCGGGACAACAATGAAAAACTGTTTTTT
-	TRBJ1-2	-	13	TRBV6-1	CASSRDGNYGYTF	TGTGCCAGCAGTCGTGACGGTAACTATGGCTACACCTTC
-	TRBJ2-3	TRBD2	15	TRBV6-1	CASSVLAGGTDTQYF	TGTGCCAGCAGTGTTCTGGCGGGGGGGACAGATACGCAGTATTTT
-	TRBJ2-1	TRBD2	15	TRBV27	CASLRAGGLLSEQFF	TGTGCCAGCCTGAGGGCGGGGGGCCTTCTTTCGGAGCAGTTCTTC
-	TRBJ2-1	TRBD2	14	TRBV11-1	CASSGTSGYNEQFF	TGTGCCAGCAGTGGGACTAGCGGATACAATGAGCAGTTCTTC
-	TRBJ2-2	-	16	TRBV7-2	CASSLRTVSNTGELFF	TGTGCCAGCAGCCTCCGGACAGTTTCGAACACCGGGGAGCTGTTTTTT
medium-sized	TRBJ2-3	-	17	TRBV5-6	CASSLAGSGATTDTQYF	TGTGCCAGCAGCTTGGCTGGCTCGGGGGCGACCACAGATACGCAGTATTTT
-	TRBJ1-5	-	16	TRBV10-2	CASSEDLGVSNQPQHF	TGCGCCAGCAGTGAGGATCTGGGGGTAAGCAATCAGCCCCAGCATTTT
medium-sized	TRBJ1-6	-	14	TRBV18	CASSPAQNNSPLHF	TGTGCCAGCTCACCAGCTCAGAATAATTCACCCCTCCACTTT
-	TRBJ1-2	-	22	TRBV1	CTSSQDKQPSRSGTTHRNGYTF	TGCACCAGCAGCCAAGATAAGCAACCAAGTAGATCCGGGACAACCCATCGTAATGGCTACACCTTC
few	TRBJ1-1	-	15	TRBV11-3	CASSPTPHTYTEAFF	TGTGCCAGCAGCCCCACACCGCATACGTACACTGAAGCTTTCTTT
-	TRBJ1-1	-	11	TRBV29-1	CSVGEHTEAFF	TGCAGCGTTGGCGAGCACACTGAAGCTTTCTTT
-	TRBJ1-1	-	15	TRBV5-1	CASSLALGRNTEAFF	TGCGCCAGCAGCTTGGCTCTGGGCCGGAACACTGAAGCTTTCTTT
-	TRBJ1-2	-	15	TRBV7-2	CASSLDWVGVGGYTF	TGTGCCAGCAGCTTAGATTGGGTAGGGGTAGGTGGCTACACCTTC
once	TRBJ2-7	-	11	TRBV7-2	CASSFLAEQYF	TGTGCCAGCAGCTTCTTAGCAGAGCAGTACTTC
-	TRBJ2-7	TRBD1	14	TRBV18	CASSPGQGSYEQYF	TGTGCCAGCTCACCGGGACAGGGGTCCTACGAGCAGTACTTC
few	TRBJ2-3	-	15	TRBV15	CATSREYGGRVTQYF	TGTGCCACCAGCAGAGAATACGGGGGCCGGGTTACGCAGTATTTT
-	TRBJ1-4	-	13	TRBV2	CASSPTGREKLFF	TGTGCCAGCAGTCCGACAGGACGTGAAAAACTGTTTTTT
-	TRBJ1-4	-	14	TRBV7-2	CASSFRRGSEKLFF	TGTGCCAGCAGCTTTCGCAGGGGCTCTGAAAAACTGTTTTTT
-	TRBJ2-3	-	13	TRBV7-8	CASSLGSTDTQYF	TGTGCCAGCAGCTTAGGAAGCACAGATACGCAGTATTTT
-	TRBJ1-6	TRBD1	15	TRBV18	CASSPGTGKSSPLHF	TGTGCCAGCTCACCAGGGACAGGGAAAAGTTCACCCCTCCACTTT
-	TRBJ1-4	-	17	TRBV5-1	CASSLALQPSTNEKLFF	TGCGCCAGCAGCTTGGCCTTACAACCGTCAACTAATGAAAAACTGTTTTTT
-	TRBJ1-2	TRBD1	12	TRBV10-3	CAIMTGGMGYTF	TGTGCCATTATGACAGGGGGAATGGGCTACACCTTC
few	TRBJ2-7	TRBD1	14	TRBV28	CASSPRQGPYEQYF	TGTGCCAGCAGTCCGAGACAGGGACCCTACGAGCAGTACTTC
-	TRBJ1-6	-	15	TRBV21-1	CASQDSGTHNSPLHF	TGTGCCAGCCAGGATTCAGGGACCCATAATTCACCCCTCCACTTT
few	TRBJ1-3	-	15	TRBV6-1	CASSPTGSSGNTIYF	TGTGCCAGCAGTCCTACAGGGAGCTCTGGAAACACCATATATTTT
few	TRBJ2-1	-	13	TRBV18	CASSPPGDHEQFF	TGTGCCAGCTCACCACCCGGGGACCATGAGCAGTTCTTC
-	TRBJ2-7	TRBD2	15	TRBV6-5	CASSSGTRGSYEQYF	TGTGCCAGCAGTTCCGGGACTAGGGGGTCCTACGAGCAGTACTTC
few	TRBJ1-6	TRBD1	14	TRBV12-5	CASAEGGRNSPLHF	TGTGCTAGTGCCGAAGGGGGCCGAAATTCACCCCTCCACTTT
-	TRBJ1-3	-	15	TRBV4-2	CASSPDQGSGNTIYF	TGTGCCAGCAGCCCCGATCAGGGCTCTGGAAACACCATATATTTT
-	TRBJ1-5	TRBD1	14	TRBV7-6	CASSPQGAIQPQHF	TGTGCCAGCAGCCCGCAGGGGGCGATTCAGCCCCAGCATTTT
once	TRBJ2-3	-	13	TRBV15	CATSGGGTDTQYF	TGTGCCACCTCTGGGGGTGGTACAGATACGCAGTATTTT
few	TRBJ1-2	-	13	TRBV10-2	CASSESRTGGYTF	TGCGCCAGCAGTGAGTCTAGAACGGGGGGCTACACCTTC
-	TRBJ2-5	-	12	TRBV18	CASSPPGETQYF	TGTGCCAGCTCACCACCGGGAGAGACCCAGTACTTC
many	TRBJ1-2	TRBD1	15	TRBV7-2	CASSLEGGANYGYTF	TGTGCCAGCAGCTTAGAAGGGGGCGCAAACTATGGCTACACCTTC
few	TRBJ2-3	-	16	TRBV5-1	CASNSVTGAITDTQYF	TGCGCCAGCAATTCTGTGACGGGGGCAATCACAGATACGCAGTATTTT
-	TRBJ2-7	-	17	TRBV7-9	CASSLGGGGDSSYEQYF	TGTGCCAGCAGCTTAGGTGGGGGGGGCGACAGCTCCTACGAGCAGTACTTC
-	TRBJ1-1	-	15	TRBV5-6	CASSPITSGFTEAFF	TGTGCCAGCAGCCCCATTACGTCGGGATTCACTGAAGCTTTCTTT
-	TRBJ2-7	TRBD2	18	TRBV9	CASSRTNSGGALTDEQYF	TGTGCCAGCAGCCGAACTAATAGCGGGGGGGCCTTGACCGACGAGCAGTACTTC
-	TRBJ1-2	TRBD1	14	TRBV6-4	CASSEDRQGRGYTF	TGTGCCAGCAGTGAAGACCGACAGGGACGGGGCTACACCTTC
medium-sized	TRBJ2-3	-	15	TRBV5-1	CASSLDAYLTDTQYF	TGCGCCAGCAGCCTGGATGCATATCTCACAGATACGCAGTATTTT
medium-sized	TRBJ2-5	TRBD1	14	TRBV29-1	CSVIVLGGAETQYF	TGCAGCGTGATCGTCTTAGGGGGCGCCGAGACCCAGTACTTC
-	TRBJ1-3	TRBD1	16	TRBV5-7	CASSSRDRGSGNTIYF	TGTGCCAGCAGTTCCCGGGACAGGGGCTCTGGAAACACCATATATTTT
once	TRBJ1-1	-	13	TRBV4-3	CASSQGAGAEAFF	TGCGCCAGCAGCCAAGGGGCGGGGGCTGAAGCTTTCTTT
once	TRBJ1-6	-	15	TRBV19	CASSMSGGRGSPLHF	TGTGCCAGTAGTATGAGTGGGGGCCGAGGCTCACCCCTCCACTTT
-	TRBJ2-1	-	15	TRBV11-3	CASSRKQSDYNEQFF	TGTGCCAGCAGCCGTAAACAGTCGGATTACAATGAGCAGTTCTTC
-	TRBJ1-2	-	13	TRBV6-5	CASSEGGPYGYTF	TGTGCCAGCAGTGAAGGGGGGCCCTATGGCTACACCTTC
many	TRBJ1-5	TRBD1	18	TRBV28	CASSSPTGGAWGNQPQHF	TGTGCCAGCAGTTCCCCTACAGGGGGCGCCTGGGGCAATCAGCCCCAGCATTTT
-	TRBJ2-7	-	15	TRBV4-2	CASSQEEGSTYEQYF	TGTGCCAGCAGCCAAGAAGAGGGAAGCACCTACGAGCAGTACTTC
-	TRBJ1-5	-	13	TRBV6-4	CASSEQANQPQHF	TGTGCCAGCAGTGAGCAGGCAAATCAGCCCCAGCATTTT
-	TRBJ2-2	TRBD2	15	TRBV5-4	CASRFGGSGTGELFF	TGTGCCAGCAGGTTCGGGGGGAGCGGTACCGGGGAGCTGTTTTTT
-	TRBJ2-7	TRBD2	13	TRBV10-3	CASLAGDSYEQYF	TGTGCCAGCTTAGCGGGGGACTCCTACGAGCAGTACTTC
-	TRBJ2-7	TRBD1	16	TRBV5-1	CASSLVGGTGFDEQYF	TGCGCCAGCAGCTTGGTAGGGGGGACAGGGTTTGACGAGCAGTACTTC
-	TRBJ1-5	-	14	TRBV6-5	CASRPRVGNQPQHF	TGTGCCAGCAGGCCCCGGGTTGGCAATCAGCCCCAGCATTTT
few	TRBJ2-7	TRBD1	15	TRBV5-1	CASRLAGDRSYEQYF	TGCGCCAGCAGACTTGCAGGGGACAGGAGCTACGAGCAGTACTTC
few	TRBJ1-5	-	14	TRBV6-5	CASSLRQNNQPQHF	TGTGCCAGCAGTTTGAGACAGAACAATCAGCCCCAGCATTTT